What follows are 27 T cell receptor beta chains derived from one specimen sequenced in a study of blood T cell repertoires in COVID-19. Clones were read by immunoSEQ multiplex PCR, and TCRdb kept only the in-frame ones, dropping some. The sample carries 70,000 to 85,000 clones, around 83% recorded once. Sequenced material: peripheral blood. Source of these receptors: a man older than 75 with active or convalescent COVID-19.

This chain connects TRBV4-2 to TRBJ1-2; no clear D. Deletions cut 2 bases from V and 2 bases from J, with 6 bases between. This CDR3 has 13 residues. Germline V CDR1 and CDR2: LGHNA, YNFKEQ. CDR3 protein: CASSQNLNYGYTF. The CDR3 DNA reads TGTGCCAGCAGCCAAAACCTAAACTATGGCTACACCTTC.

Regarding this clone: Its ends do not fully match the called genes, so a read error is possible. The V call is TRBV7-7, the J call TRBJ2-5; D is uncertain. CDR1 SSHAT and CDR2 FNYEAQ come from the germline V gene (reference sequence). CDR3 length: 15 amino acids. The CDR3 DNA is TGTGCTAGCAGCTTATCAGGCCAGAAACAAGAGACCCAGTACTTC. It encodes CASSLSGQKQETQYF.

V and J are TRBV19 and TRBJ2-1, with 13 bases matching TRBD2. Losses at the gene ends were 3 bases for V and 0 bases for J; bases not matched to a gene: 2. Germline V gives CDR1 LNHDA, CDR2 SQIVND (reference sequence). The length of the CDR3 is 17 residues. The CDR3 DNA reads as TGTGCCAGTAGTATGGGACTAGCGGGGAGCTCCTACAATGAGCAGTTCTTC. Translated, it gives CASSMGLAGSSYNEQFF.

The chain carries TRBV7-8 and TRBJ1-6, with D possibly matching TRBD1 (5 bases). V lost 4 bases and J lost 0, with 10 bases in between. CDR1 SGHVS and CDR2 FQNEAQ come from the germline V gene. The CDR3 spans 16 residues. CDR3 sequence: CASSSQGGSYNSPLHF. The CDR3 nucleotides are TGTGCCAGCAGCTCTCAGGGAGGCTCCTATAATTCACCCCTCCACTTT.

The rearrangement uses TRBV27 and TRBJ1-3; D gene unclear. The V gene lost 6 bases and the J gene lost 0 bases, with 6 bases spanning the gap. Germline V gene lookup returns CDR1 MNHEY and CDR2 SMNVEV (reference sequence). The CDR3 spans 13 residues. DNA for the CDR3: TGTGCCAGCAGGTCGAGCTCTGGAAACACCATATATTTT. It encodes CASRSSSGNTIYF.

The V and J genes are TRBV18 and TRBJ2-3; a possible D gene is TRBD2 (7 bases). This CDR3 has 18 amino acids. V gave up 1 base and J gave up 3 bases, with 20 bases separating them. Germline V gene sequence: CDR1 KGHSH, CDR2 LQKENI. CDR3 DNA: TGTGCCAGCTCACCACTCCCTGTCACGGGGGGCCTAACAGATACGCAGTATTTT. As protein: CASSPLPVTGGLTDTQYF.

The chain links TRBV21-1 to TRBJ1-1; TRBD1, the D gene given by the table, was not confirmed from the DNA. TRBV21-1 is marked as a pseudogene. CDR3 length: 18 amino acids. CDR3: CASSTNIIFNRGRTEAFF. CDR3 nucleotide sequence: TGTGCCAGCAGCACAAATATTATCTTTAACAGGGGACGCACTGAAGCTTTCTTT.

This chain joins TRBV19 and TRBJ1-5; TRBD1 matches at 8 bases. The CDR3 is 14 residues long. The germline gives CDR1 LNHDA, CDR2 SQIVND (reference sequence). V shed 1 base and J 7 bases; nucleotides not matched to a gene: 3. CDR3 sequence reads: CASSIGQGWQPQHF. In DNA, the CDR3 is TGTGCCAGTAGTATAGGACAGGGGTGGCAGCCCCAGCATTTT.

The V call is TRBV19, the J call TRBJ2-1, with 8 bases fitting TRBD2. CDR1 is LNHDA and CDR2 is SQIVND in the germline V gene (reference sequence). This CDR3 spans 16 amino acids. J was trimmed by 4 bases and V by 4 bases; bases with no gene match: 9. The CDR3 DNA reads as TGTGCCAGTAGTACCCCCGCGGGGGGCCTTTACAATGAGCAGTTCTTC. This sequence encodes CASSTPAGGLYNEQFF. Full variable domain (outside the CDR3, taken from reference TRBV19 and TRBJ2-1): DGGITQSPKYLFRKEGQNVTLSCEQNLNHDAMYWYRQDPGQGLRLIYYSQIVNDFQKGDIAEGYSVSREKKESFPLTVTSAQKNPTAFYLCASSTPAGGLYNEQFFGPGTRLTVL.

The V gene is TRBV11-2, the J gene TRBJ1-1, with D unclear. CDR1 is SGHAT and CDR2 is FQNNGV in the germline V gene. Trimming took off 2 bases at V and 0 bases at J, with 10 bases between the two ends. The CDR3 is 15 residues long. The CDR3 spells CASSLFHSMNTEAFF. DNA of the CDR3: TGTGCCAGCAGCTTATTCCATAGCATGAACACTGAAGCTTTCTTT. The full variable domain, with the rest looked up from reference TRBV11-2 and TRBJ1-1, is EAGVAQSPRYKIIEKRQSVAFWCNPISGHATLYWYQQILGQGPKLLIQFQNNGVVDDSQLPKDRFSAERLKGVDSTLKIQPAKLEDSAVYLCASSLFHSMNTEAFFGQGTRLTVV.

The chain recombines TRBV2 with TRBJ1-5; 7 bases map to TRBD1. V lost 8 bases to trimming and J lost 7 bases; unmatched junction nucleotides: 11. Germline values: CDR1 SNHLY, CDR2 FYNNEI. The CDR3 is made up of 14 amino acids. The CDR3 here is CASLGQGGAQPQHF. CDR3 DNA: TGTGCCAGCCTCGGGCAGGGGGGAGCCCAGCCCCAGCATTTT.

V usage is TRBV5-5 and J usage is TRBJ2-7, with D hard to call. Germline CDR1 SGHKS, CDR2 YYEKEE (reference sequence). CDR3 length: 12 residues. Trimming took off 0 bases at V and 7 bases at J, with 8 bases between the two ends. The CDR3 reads CASSLAAREQYF. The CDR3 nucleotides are TGTGCCAGCAGCTTGGCAGCGAGGGAGCAGTACTTC.

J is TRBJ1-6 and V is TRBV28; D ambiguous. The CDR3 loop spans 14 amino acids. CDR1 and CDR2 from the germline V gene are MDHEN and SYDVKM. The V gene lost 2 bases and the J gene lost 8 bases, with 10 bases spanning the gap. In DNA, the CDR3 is TGTGCCAGCAGTTTAAGTGTGGGCGATTCACCCCTCCACTTT. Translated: CASSLSVGDSPLHF.

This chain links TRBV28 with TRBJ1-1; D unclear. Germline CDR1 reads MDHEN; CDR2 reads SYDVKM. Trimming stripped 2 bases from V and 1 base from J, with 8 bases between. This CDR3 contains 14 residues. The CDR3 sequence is CASSLRAGNTEAFF. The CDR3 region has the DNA TGTGCCAGCAGTTTACGGGCGGGGAACACTGAAGCTTTCTTT.

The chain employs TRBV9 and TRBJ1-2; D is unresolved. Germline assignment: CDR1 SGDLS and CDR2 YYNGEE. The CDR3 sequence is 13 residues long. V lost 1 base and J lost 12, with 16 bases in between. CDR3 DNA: TGTGCCAGCAGCGTAACGCCGTTTTCAGGAAACACCTTC. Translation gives CASSVTPFSGNTF.

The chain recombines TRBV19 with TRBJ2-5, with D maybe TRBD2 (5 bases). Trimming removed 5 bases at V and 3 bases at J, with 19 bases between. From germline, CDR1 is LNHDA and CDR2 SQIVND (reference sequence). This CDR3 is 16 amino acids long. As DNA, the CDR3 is TGTGCCAGTAGTCCCCGAGGCACGGGGAAAGAAGAGACCCAGTACTTC. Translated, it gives CASSPRGTGKEETQYF.

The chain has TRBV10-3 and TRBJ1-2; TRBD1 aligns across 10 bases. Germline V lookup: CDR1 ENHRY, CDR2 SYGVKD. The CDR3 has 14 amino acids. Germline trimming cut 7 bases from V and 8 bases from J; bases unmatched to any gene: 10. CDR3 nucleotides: TGTGCCATCAACCCGACAGGGGGCACCTTGGGCTACACCTTC. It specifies CAINPTGGTLGYTF.

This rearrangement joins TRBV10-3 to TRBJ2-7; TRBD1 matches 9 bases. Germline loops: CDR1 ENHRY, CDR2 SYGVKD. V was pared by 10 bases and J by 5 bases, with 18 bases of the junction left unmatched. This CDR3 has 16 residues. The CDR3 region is CATLDGPRGQGHEQYF. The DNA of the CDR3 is TGTGCCACGCTAGATGGGCCCCGGGGACAGGGCCACGAGCAGTACTTC.

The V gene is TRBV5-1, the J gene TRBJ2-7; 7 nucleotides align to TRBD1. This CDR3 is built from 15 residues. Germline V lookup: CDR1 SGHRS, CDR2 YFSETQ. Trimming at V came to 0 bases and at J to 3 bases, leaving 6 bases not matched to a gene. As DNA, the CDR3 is TGCGCCAGCAGCTTGGGCCCCGGGACAGACTACGAGCAGTACTTC. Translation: CASSLGPGTDYEQYF. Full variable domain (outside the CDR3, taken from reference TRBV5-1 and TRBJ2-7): KAGVTQTPRYLIKTRGQQVTLSCSPISGHRSVSWYQQTPGQGLQFLFEYFSETQRNKGNFPGRFSGRQFSNSRSEMNVSTLELGDSALYLCASSLGPGTDYEQYFGPGTRLTVT.

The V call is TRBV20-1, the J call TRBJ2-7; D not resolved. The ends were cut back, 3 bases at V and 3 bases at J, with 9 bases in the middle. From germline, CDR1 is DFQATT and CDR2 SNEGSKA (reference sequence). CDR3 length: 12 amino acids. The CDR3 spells CSASGQDYEQYF. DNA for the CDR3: TGCAGTGCTAGTGGGCAGGACTACGAGCAGTACTTC.

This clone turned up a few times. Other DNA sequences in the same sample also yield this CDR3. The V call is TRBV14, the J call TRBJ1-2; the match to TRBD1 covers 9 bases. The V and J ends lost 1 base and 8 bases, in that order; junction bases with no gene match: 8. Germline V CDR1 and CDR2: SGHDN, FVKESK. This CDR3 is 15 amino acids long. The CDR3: CASSQAGTGTIGYTF. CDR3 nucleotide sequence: TGTGCCAGCAGCCAAGCCGGGACAGGGACTATAGGCTACACCTTC.

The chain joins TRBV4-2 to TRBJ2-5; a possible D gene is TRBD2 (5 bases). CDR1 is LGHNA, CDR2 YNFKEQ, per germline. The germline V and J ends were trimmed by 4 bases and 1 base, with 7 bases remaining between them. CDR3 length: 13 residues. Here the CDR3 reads CASSPGSQETQYF. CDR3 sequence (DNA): TGTGCCAGCAGCCCGGGGAGCCAAGAGACCCAGTACTTC.

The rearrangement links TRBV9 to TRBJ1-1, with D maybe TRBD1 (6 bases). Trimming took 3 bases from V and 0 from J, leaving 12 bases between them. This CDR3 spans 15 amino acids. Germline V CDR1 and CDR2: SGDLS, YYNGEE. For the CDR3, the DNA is TGTGCCAGCAGCGCCGGACAGCGGATGAACACTGAAGCTTTCTTT. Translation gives CASSAGQRMNTEAFF.

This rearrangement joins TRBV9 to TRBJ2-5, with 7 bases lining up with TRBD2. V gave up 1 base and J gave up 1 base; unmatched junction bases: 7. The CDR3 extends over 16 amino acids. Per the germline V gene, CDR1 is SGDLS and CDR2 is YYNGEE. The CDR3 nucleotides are TGTGCCAGCAGCGTACGAGGAGGGAGGGCCCAAGAGACCCAGTACTTC. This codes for CASSVRGGRAQETQYF.

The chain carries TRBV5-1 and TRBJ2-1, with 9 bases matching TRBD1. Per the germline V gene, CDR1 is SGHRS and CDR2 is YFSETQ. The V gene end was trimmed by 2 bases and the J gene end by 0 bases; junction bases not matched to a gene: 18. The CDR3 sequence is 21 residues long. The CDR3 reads CASSLEQGAAAPKGSYNEQFF. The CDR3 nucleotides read TGCGCCAGCAGCTTAGAACAGGGGGCTGCGGCCCCGAAAGGCTCCTACAATGAGCAGTTCTTC.

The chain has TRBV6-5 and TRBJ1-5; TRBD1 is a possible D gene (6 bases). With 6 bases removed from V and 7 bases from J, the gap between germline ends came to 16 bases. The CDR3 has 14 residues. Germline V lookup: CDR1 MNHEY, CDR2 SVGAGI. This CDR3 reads CASSAVGARQPQHF. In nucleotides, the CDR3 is TGTGCCAGCAGCGCTGTGGGGGCCCGGCAGCCCCAGCATTTT.

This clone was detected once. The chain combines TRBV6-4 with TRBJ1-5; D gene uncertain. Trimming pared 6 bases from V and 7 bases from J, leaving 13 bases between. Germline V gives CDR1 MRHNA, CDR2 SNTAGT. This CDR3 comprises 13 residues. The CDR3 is CASSRVSGQPQHF. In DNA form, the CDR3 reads TGTGCCAGCAGCCGGGTCTCGGGGCAGCCCCAGCATTTT.